A selection of T cell receptor beta chains follows, all from one sample in a study of cytomegalovirus exposure and HLA in healthy donors. The protocol was immunoSEQ multiplex PCR, while the TCRdb copy is restricted to in-frame clones and leaves out a portion. The profile covers roughly 200,000 clones, with about four fifths appearing a single time and around 2.6% taken by the ten largest. The sample consisted of PBMCs. The receptor source for this set is a female donor in good health and CMV-seronegative. CDR3s include the opening cysteine and the closing phenylalanine or tryptophan. The order of the fields is V gene, clone size, D gene, J gene, CDR3 protein, CDR3 DNA. The D gene is left open where the match is weak. Where a row states a size, it is once, few, many or the class of an expanded clone; other rows omit it.

TRBV5-4,NA,TRBD2,TRBJ2-7,CASSLGRGDSYEQYF,TGTGCCAGCAGCTTGGGACGGGGGGACTCCTACGAGCAGTACTTC
TRBV30,once,NA,TRBJ1-6,CAWCHRGGIGNSPLHF,TGTGCCTGGTGCCACCGCGGGGGTATCGGTAATTCACCCCTCCACTTT
TRBV5-8,NA,NA,TRBJ2-7,CASTMERVVIGEQYF,TGTGCCAGCACCATGGAGCGGGTCGTGATTGGAGAGCAGTACTTC
TRBV11-2,NA,TRBD2,TRBJ2-7,CASRLAGGPYGYEQYF,TGTGCCAGTAGACTAGCGGGGGGGCCATATGGGTACGAGCAGTACTTC
TRBV6-1,NA,NA,TRBJ1-5,CASSLSYSNQPQHF,TGTGCCAGCAGTCTTTCCTATAGCAATCAGCCCCAGCATTTT
TRBV5-1,NA,TRBD2,TRBJ2-1,CASSLSGGAPYNEQFF,TGCGCCAGCAGCCTTAGCGGGGGGGCCCCTTACAATGAGCAGTTCTTC
TRBV5-1,NA,NA,TRBJ2-3,CASSLWVGGEHRPSSTDTQYF,TGCGCCAGCAGCTTGTGGGTCGGCGGGGAGCACCGCCCAAGTAGCACAGATACGCAGTATTTT
TRBV19,once,NA,TRBJ2-3,CASRPGFFVLQKRDTDTQYF,TGTGCCAGTAGGCCCGGTTTTTTTGTTCTTCAAAAACGGGACACAGATACGCAGTATTTT
TRBV30,once,TRBD1,TRBJ1-4,CAWRDGTGFATNEKLFF,TGTGCCTGGAGGGACGGGACAGGATTTGCAACTAATGAAAAACTGTTTTTT
TRBV7-6,once,NA,TRBJ2-2,CASSRANTGELFF,TGTGCCAGCAGCCGCGCAAACACCGGGGAGCTGTTTTTT
TRBV6-1,NA,NA,TRBJ2-7,CASSEFGGTYEQYF,TGTGCCAGCAGTGAATTTGGGGGGACCTACGAGCAGTACTTC
TRBV2,NA,NA,TRBJ1-1,CASGGDQGMNTEAFF,TGTGCCAGCGGGGGGGACCAGGGGATGAACACTGAAGCTTTCTTT
TRBV28,NA,NA,TRBJ1-4,CASSLFGEEGRKLFF,TGTGCCAGCAGTTTATTTGGGGAGGAAGGGAGAAAACTGTTTTTT
TRBV5-5,NA,NA,TRBJ2-7,CASSWRGPEQYF,TGTGCCAGCAGCTGGAGGGGTCCCGAGCAGTACTTC
TRBV5-1,few,NA,TRBJ1-2,CASSLGVGAPGYTF,TGCGCCAGCAGCTTGGGGGTAGGGGCTCCCGGCTACACCTTC
TRBV29-1,few,TRBD1,TRBJ2-2,CSVDRGRRGELFF,TGCAGCGTAGACAGGGGCCGGAGAGGGGAGCTGTTTTTT
TRBV30,NA,TRBD1,TRBJ1-2,CAWSRDSPAYGYTF,TGTGCCTGGAGTCGGGACAGTCCGGCCTATGGCTACACCTTC
TRBV7-8,NA,TRBD1,TRBJ1-1,CASSLATGGNTEAFF,TGTGCCAGCAGCTTAGCCACAGGGGGAAACACTGAAGCTTTCTTT
TRBV11-3,once,TRBD2,TRBJ2-1,CASSAPGTSYNEQFF,TGTGCCAGCAGCGCCCCCGGGACTAGTTACAATGAGCAGTTCTTC
TRBV15,few,NA,TRBJ2-2,CATSRDSKKPFTGELFF,TGTGCCACCAGCAGAGATAGTAAAAAGCCTTTCACCGGGGAGCTGTTTTTT
TRBV7-3,once,NA,TRBJ1-1,CASSLEGSYTEAFF,TGTGCCAGCAGCTTAGAGGGCAGTTACACTGAAGCTTTCTTT
TRBV7-3,once,NA,TRBJ1-1,CASSLTGGAMNTEAFF,TGTGCCAGCAGCTTAACTGGGGGGGCTATGAACACTGAAGCTTTCTTT
TRBV19,NA,NA,TRBJ2-5,CASSMVVQETQYF,TGTGCCAGTAGTATGGTAGTCCAAGAGACCCAGTACTTC
TRBV12-5,NA,TRBD1,TRBJ2-3,CASGLTGGTDTQYF,TGTGCTAGTGGTTTGACAGGGGGCACAGATACGCAGTATTTT
TRBV19,NA,TRBD1,TRBJ1-5,CASSIWTGGAVNQPQHF,TGTGCCAGTAGTATATGGACAGGGGGCGCGGTGAATCAGCCCCAGCATTTT
TRBV18,NA,TRBD1,TRBJ2-7,CASSPYRDRANYEQYF,TGTGCCAGCTCACCGTACCGGGACAGGGCTAACTACGAGCAGTACTTC
TRBV7-3,few,TRBD2,TRBJ2-1,CASSLSGRASEQFF,TGTGCCAGCAGCTTGAGCGGGAGGGCTAGTGAGCAGTTCTTC
TRBV29-1,NA,TRBD2,TRBJ2-3,CSVYLAGVTQYF,TGCAGCGTTTACCTAGCGGGAGTTACGCAGTATTTT